This TCR beta chain derives from a study of blood T cell repertoires in COVID-19. Study details: PBMCs, B-cell-depleted T cells, or T cells were the source of the cDNA or gDNA that made up the material.

In the original workflow: The assay estimated nucleated cells by amplifying reference gene primers. This table comes from immunoSEQ multiplex PCR, and its TCRdb copy is limited to in-frame clones, with some not included. V, J and clone size derive from that table, while D and trimming were established from the DNA sequence. The sample lists tens of thousands of clones, approximately 78% seen once, with 13% to 15% in the top ten. The V gene end was trimmed by 7 bases and the J gene end by 4 bases; junction bases not matched to a gene: 7. The length of the CDR3 is 14 residues. The germline V gene has CDR1 LNHDA and CDR2 SQIVND (reference sequence).

V usage is TRBV19 and J usage is TRBJ1-2; 9 bases match TRBD1. The TCR originated in a human donor with acute or convalescent COVID-19. The donor label of this sample is uncertain. The sequencing input was peripheral blood. The CDR3 region has the DNA TGTGCCAGTAAGGGGGACAGGGCGGCCTATGGCTACACCTTC. It codes for CASKGDRAAYGYTF.